The source of this T cell receptor beta chain is a study of T cells of healthy individuals. The germline V gene has CDR1 LGHNA and CDR2 YNFKEQ. V dropped 4 bases and J dropped 7 bases, with 17 bases sitting between them. The CDR3 extends over 15 amino acids. This clonotype was detected only a few times. TCRdb called the 5' RACE reads again in MiXCR, with one record for every CDR3 protein. The sample lists about 100,000 distinct CDR3 sequences, 15% to 20% seen once, with 6.2% in the top ten. The TCR was taken from a human donor in good health. The V gene is TRBV4-2, the J gene TRBJ2-1; D is unresolved. CDR3 loop: CASSPPGNSGNEQFF. The CDR3 DNA is TGTGCCAGCAGCCCTCCAGGAAATAGTGGGAATGAGCAGTTCTTC.